A selection of T cell receptor beta chains follows, all from one sample in a study of CD8 T cells in Susac syndrome. Via MiXCR, TCRdb re-called the immunoSEQ multiplex PCR reads, giving one row per CDR3 protein. The sample has hundreds of thousands of distinct CDR3 sequences, roughly 93% seen once. Sequencing was done on a sample of CD4+ T cells from PBMCs. The source of these receptors is a human donor with multiple sclerosis. The CDR3 runs from the conserved cysteine through the conserved F or W. Fields, in order: J gene, V gene, CDR3 protein.

>TRBJ2-2|TRBV6-6
CASSYAGGTTGELFF
>TRBJ1-1|TRBV10-3
CATAPTRLSGGPMWNTEAFF
>TRBJ1-6|TRBV20-1
CSARPGTYSDSPLHF
>TRBJ2-1|TRBV30
CAWSVPLAGVYNEQFF
>TRBJ1-2|TRBV3-1
CASSQVSTGGYTF
>TRBJ2-3|TRBV2
CASSAPPGGGVGTDTQYF
>TRBJ2-1|TRBV10-3
CAISEGGTAYNEQFF
>TRBJ1-1|TRBV5-1
CASSLAGQEITEAFF
>TRBJ1-1|TRBV7-9
CASSLPQNTEAFF
>TRBJ2-1|TRBV29-1
CSVPSARTFEQFF
>TRBJ1-4|TRBV20-1
CSARPSYNEKLFF
>TRBJ2-3|TRBV2
CASRKGARPTDTQYF
>TRBJ1-5|TRBV19
CASHAGRGGPQHF
>TRBJ2-3|TRBV4-1
CASSLQIPSAIFEHTQYF
>TRBJ2-2|TRBV29-1
CSVVEPTLPELFF
>TRBJ1-3|TRBV15
CATSRYRTSGNTIYF